This TCR beta chain was retrieved from a study of CD8+ T cells in alopecia areata. At the level of the study: In an open-label trial, patients got 5 to 10 mg tofacitinib twice daily. People stayed on tofacitinib for 6 to 18 months, then stopped the drug for 6 months.

Sequencing relied on a cDNA template that was reverse transcribed from extracted RNA. Assay used: immunoSEQ multiplex PCR; TCRdb lists only in-frame clones, some missing. This repertoire shows 110,000 or so clones, around two fifths found once; its top ten account for roughly 3.3%. Alopecia areata patients had lesional scalp punch biopsies and peripheral blood taken from them. PBMCs were stained for CD3, CD4 and CD8, and CD4+ and CD8+ T cells were sorted. Sequences were obtained from CD4+ T cells sorted from blood. The sequence was collected from a human donor with alopecia areata.

The DNA for the CDR3 is TGTGCCAGCAGCCAAGCTTCCGGCTCTGGGGCCAACGTCCTGACTTTC. Encoded protein: CASSQASGSGANVLTF. The chain combines TRBV4-2 with TRBJ2-6; D remains ambiguous. This CDR3 spans 16 amino acids. Trimming took off 1 base at V and 0 bases at J, with 7 bases between the two ends. CDR1 and CDR2 (germline): LGHNA, YNFKEQ.